This T cell receptor (beta chain) was captured by sequencing in a study of shared clonotypes between healthy human individuals (dated by TCRdb to about 2020). In the study overall: A couple of women and a few men aged 18 to 49 years were included in the cohort. Per donor, leukapheresis produced somewhere between about 0.9 and 10 billion PBMCs. For each donor, CD4 naive and CD4 memory were each run on three plates, CD8 naive on two plates, and CD8 memory on one plate. To estimate repertoire size and how much clonotypes are shared between individuals, the study performed deep sequencing of blood TCR repertoires from 4 to 6 healthy adults. Different laboratories and diverse techniques were used to prepare libraries and sequence TCR repertoires, to increase sequencing depth and limit assay-specific biases. General conclusions and limits of the study: Larger estimated clonotype richness was generally found for naive subsets than for memory subsets. Because the study included only a small number of donors, the genetic and exposure-history diversity represented was limited. Approximately 5% of naive CD4, 3.5% of naive CD8, 2% to 2.5% of memory CD4, and around 0.4% of memory CD8 clonotypes were shared across a handful of donors. Only blood was sampled, and tissue TCR repertoires likely differ from those in blood. Higher generation probabilities were observed for clonotypes shared by all four sorted-subset donors than for non-shared clonotypes. Pairwise subsampling led to the expectation that sequencing depth would affect the degree of clonotype sharing among donors. Even with the large sequencing depth, rarefaction of the sorted-subset datasets indicated that sequencing was incomplete.

As for this clone: It lacks a known antigen. The input lacks base qualities; no much larger clone sits a single base away.

The CDR3 covers 12 residues, taking in both the cysteine and the phenylalanine. The retained sequence is limited to the CDR3, 36 bases, with the frame set at the first base. At the junction V is shortened by 5 bases and J by 9 bases, with 11 bases in between. The CDR1 and CDR2 encoded by the germline V gene are MDHEN and SYDVKM. CD8 naive samples consisted of CD45RO-negative cells that were positively selected for CCR7, yielding a CD45RA+CCR7+ population without TemRA cells. The donors were healthy, HIV-negative adults who had no recently reported acute infections or vaccinations. Only Caucasian adults living in Nashville, Tennessee, USA were represented among the donors. After blood collection by leukapheresis, PBMCs were isolated using Ficoll-Histopaque density gradient centrifugation and then cryopreserved in the vapor phase of liquid nitrogen. Analytical flow cytometry was used to check the purity and quantity of every magnetically sorted T cell population. Each sorted fraction had its genomic DNA isolated and then quantified by UV absorbance on a Nanodrop 2000c.

Using the deep immunoSEQ assay, multiplex PCR amplified TCR CDR3 regions from genomic DNA. Extracted genomic DNA from each cell subset was spread evenly across all wells of several immunoSEQ 96-well plates, with each plate serving as a replicate. For sorted subsets, each replicate PCR was loaded with around 220 ng genomic DNA, equivalent to 25,000 to 35,000 T cell genomes. Purified libraries were quantified with a Qubit 3.0 fluorometer, sized on a Bioanalyzer 2100, and re-quantified with the KAPA Library Quantification kit. Every immunoSEQ 96-well plate was sequenced on a dedicated single-read 150-cycle Illumina NextSeq 550 flow cell. The authors' pipeline ran thus. Because only junctional sequences without quality scores were contained in the immunoSEQ output, filtering matching that applied to full-length reads could not be performed. Sequences were annotated with PyIR, a Python wrapper for IgBLAST v1.9, and V/J genes and CDR3 were assigned using IMGT germline references. Reads were removed for weak V/J assignments (E-value above 1e-6), missing CDR3, stop codons, out-of-frame junctions, or ambiguous translated residues. V3J clonotypes were defined by identical inferred V gene, J gene, and CDR3 amino acid sequence. The percentage overlap between two repertoires was calculated by dividing the number of shared unique clonotypes by the size of the smaller repertoire. Repertoire richness was assessed with RTK rarefaction, the Chao1 estimator, and Recon v2.1 estimates of unobserved clonotypes. For all TCRbeta clonotypes obtained by the gDNA method from a handful of donors, generation probabilities were computed with OLGA. The source is immuneACCESS, and TCRdb retained only in-frame sequences with V and J called. Part of the clones is not carried over; for the studies checked, unresolved V genes explain less than half of this, and the remainder is unexplained. Clone size and V and J calls were adopted from that table, with D and trimming inferred from the DNA. The sample yields under 2,000,000 clones; approximately 95% were counted once. The top ten clones comprise under 1.5% of the sample.

The material sequenced was naive CD8+ T cells sorted from blood. Interpreted using the paper, the cell subset or site label stands for: CD45RA+CCR7+. The receptor comes from a man between 18 and 29 years old in good health. Recombination connected TRBV28 to TRBJ2-1, with the D gene tentatively TRBD1 or TRBD2, based on 5 matching bases in each. The CDR3 has the sequence CASSHGTAEQFF. The nucleotide sequence is given as TGTGCCAGCAGTCACGGGACGGCTGAGCAGTTCTTC.